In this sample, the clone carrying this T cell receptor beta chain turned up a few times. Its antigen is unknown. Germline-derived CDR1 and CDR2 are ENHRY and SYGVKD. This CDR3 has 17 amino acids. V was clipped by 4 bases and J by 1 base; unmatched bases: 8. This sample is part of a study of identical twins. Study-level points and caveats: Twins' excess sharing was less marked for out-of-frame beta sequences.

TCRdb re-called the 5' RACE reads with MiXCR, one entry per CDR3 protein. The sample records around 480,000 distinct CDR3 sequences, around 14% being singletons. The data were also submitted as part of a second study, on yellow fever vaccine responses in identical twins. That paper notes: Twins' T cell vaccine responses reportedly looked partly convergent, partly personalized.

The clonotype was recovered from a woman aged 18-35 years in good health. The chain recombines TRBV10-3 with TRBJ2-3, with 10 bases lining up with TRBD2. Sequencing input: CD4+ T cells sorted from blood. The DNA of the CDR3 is TGTGCCATCAGTGCGTTACCGAGCGGGGGGGGCACAGATACGCAGTATTTT. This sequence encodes CAISALPSGGGTDTQYF.